This T cell receptor beta chain stems from a study of tumor-infiltrating lymphocytes in primary liver carcinoma. At the level of the study: Patients underwent resection of primary liver carcinoma. The cohort included men and women aged 30 to 69 years.

A remark on this clonotype: Its antigen remains unidentified. The junction does not match germline at one end; this may be a read error.

CDR1 and CDR2 (germline): SGHAT, FQNNGV. The CDR3 length is 15 residues. Study-wide results and caveats: The top-250-clone fraction was significantly higher in tumors than in blood (p = 0.039). Tumor-adjacent and tumor-blood pairs showed less overlap than tumor region pairs.

RNA isolated from unsorted whole blood supplied the blood RNA, with germline DNA also extracted. The template, approximately 500 ng total RNA, yielded TCR beta cDNA made with a constant-region primer. Slightly modified ARM-PCR, run as three nested multiplex PCR rounds, produced the TCR beta libraries. The first two PCR rounds, around 10 cycles each, used TRBV1-TRBV30 forward primers and a C-beta reverse primer. From the multiplex PCR reads, TCRdb called clonotypes with MiXCR, one entry per CDR3 protein. The data contain 310,000 or so distinct CDR3 sequences, more than 55% of them singletons. The TCR sequence derives from a woman in her 30s with primary liver carcinoma and hepatitis B virus infection. Sequences were obtained from peripheral blood. V usage is TRBV11-2 and J usage is TRBJ2-2; 7 bases line up with TRBD1. This CDR3 reads CTSSYTGANTGELFF. The CDR3, as DNA: TGTACCAGCAGCTATACAGGGGCTAACACCGGGGAGCTGTTTTTT.